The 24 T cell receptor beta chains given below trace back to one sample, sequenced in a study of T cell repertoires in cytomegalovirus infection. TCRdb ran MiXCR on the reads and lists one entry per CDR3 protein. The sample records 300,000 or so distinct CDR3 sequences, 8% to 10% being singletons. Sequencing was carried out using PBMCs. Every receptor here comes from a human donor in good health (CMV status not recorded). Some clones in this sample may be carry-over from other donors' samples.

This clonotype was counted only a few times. As DNA, the CDR3 is TGTGCCAGCAGCTCCTCCGTGGACAGGGCGGCGGAGCTGTTTTTT. The encoded protein is CASSSSVDRAAELFF. The chain joins TRBV7-3 to TRBJ2-2, with 8 bases identical to TRBD1. J gave up 10 bases and V 4 bases, and 11 bases lay outside the gene matches. From germline, CDR1 is SGHTA and CDR2 FQGTGA. The CDR3 has 15 amino acids.

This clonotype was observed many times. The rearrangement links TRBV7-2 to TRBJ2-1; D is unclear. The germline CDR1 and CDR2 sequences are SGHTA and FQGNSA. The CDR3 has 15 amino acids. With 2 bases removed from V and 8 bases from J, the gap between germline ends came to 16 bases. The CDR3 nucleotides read TGTGCCAGCAGCTTATCCGGTAGTACGTTATATGAGCAGTTCTTC. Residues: CASSLSGSTLYEQFF.

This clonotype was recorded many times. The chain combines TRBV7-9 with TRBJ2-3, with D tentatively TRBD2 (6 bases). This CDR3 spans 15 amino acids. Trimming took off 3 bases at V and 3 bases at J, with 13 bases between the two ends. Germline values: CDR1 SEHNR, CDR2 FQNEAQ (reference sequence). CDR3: CASSFRAGRTDTQYF. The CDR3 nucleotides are TGTGCCAGCAGCTTCAGGGCGGGAAGGACAGATACGCAGTATTTT.

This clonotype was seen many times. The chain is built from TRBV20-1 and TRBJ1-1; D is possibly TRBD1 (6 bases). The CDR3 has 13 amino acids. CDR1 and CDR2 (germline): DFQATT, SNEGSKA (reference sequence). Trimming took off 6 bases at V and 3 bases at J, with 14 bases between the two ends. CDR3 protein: CSAEWGADTEAFF. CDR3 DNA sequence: TGCAGTGCCGAATGGGGGGCCGACACTGAAGCTTTCTTT.

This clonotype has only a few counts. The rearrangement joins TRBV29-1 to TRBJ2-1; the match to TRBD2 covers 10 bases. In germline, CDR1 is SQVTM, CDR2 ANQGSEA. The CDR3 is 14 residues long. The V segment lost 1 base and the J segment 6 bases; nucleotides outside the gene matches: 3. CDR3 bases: TGCAGCGTTGAAGGCGAGCGGGGGGGCAATGAGCAGTTCTTC. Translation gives CSVEGERGGNEQFF.

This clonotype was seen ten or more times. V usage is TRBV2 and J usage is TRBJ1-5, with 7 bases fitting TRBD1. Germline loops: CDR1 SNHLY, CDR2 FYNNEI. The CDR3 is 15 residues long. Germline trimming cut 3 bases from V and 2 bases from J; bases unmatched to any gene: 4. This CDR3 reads CASSDVGGGNQPQHF. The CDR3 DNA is TGTGCCAGCAGTGATGTAGGGGGCGGCAATCAGCCCCAGCATTTT.

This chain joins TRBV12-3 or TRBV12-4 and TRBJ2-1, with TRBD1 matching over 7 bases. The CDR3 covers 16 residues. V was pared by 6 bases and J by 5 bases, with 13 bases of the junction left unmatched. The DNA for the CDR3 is TGTGCCAGCAGCCCAAGACAGGGATCTAGTGACAATGAGCAGTTCTTC. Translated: CASSPRQGSSDNEQFF.

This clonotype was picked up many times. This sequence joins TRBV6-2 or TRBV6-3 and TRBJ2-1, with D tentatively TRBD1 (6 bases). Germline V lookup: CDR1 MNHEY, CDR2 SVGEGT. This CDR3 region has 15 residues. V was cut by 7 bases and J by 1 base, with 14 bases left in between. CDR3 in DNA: TGTGCCAGCACCCCTTTCCAGGGGTCCTACAATGAGCAGTTCTTC. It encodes CASTPFQGSYNEQFF.

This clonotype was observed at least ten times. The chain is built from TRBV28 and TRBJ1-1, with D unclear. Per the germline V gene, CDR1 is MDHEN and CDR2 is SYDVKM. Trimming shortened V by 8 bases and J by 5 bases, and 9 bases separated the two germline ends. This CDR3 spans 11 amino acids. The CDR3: CASPRGTEAFF. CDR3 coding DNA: TGTGCCAGCCCAAGAGGTACTGAAGCTTTCTTT.

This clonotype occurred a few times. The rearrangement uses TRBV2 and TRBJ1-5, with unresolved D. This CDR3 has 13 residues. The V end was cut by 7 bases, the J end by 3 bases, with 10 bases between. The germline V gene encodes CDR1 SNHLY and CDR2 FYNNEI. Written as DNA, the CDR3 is TGTGCCAGCAAGTCCTACCTCAATCAGCCCCAGCATTTT. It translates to CASKSYLNQPQHF.

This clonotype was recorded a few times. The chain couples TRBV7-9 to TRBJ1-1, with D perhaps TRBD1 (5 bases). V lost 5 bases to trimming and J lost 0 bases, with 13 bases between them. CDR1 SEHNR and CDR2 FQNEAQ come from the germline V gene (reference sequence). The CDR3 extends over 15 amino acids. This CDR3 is CASSAGTAMNTEAFF. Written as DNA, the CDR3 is TGTGCCAGCAGCGCCGGGACTGCGATGAACACTGAAGCTTTCTTT.

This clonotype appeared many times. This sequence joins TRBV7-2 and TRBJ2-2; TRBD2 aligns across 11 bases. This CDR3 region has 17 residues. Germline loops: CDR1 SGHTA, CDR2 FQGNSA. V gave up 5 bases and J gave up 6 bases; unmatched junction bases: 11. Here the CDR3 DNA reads TGTGCCAGCAGCCCAAGTAGATTAGCGGGGGGGCCCGGGGAGCTGTTTTTT. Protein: CASSPSRLAGGPGELFF.

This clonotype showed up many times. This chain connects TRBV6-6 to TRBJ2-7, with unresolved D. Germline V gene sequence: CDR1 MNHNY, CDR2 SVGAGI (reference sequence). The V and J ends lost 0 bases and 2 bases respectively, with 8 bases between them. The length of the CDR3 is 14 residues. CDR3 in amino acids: CASSYSGSTYEQYV. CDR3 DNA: TGTGCCAGCAGTTACTCGGGCAGCACCTACGAGCAGTACGTC.

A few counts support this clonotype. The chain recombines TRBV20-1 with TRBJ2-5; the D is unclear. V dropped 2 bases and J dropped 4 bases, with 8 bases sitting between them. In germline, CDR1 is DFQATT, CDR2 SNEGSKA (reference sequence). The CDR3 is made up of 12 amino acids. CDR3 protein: CSARIAIETQYF. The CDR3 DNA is TGCAGTGCTAGAATCGCGATAGAGACCCAGTACTTC.

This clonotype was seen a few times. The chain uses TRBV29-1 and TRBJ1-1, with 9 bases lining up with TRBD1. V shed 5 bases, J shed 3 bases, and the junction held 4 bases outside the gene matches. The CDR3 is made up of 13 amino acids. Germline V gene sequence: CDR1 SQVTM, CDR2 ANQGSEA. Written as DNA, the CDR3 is TGCAGCGTTATCCGGGACAGGGACACTGAAGCTTTCTTT. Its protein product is CSVIRDRDTEAFF.

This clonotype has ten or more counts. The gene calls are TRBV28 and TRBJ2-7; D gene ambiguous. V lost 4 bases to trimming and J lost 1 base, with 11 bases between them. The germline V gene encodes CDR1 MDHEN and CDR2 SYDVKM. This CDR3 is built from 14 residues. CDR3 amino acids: CASSSPSYSYEQYV. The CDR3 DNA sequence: TGTGCCAGCAGTTCCCCGTCGTATTCCTACGAGCAGTACGTC.

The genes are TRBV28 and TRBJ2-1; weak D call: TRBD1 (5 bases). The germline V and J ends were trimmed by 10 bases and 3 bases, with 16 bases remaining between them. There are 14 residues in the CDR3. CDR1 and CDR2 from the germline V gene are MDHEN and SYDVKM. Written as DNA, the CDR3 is TGTGCCACCCACGAGGACAACCTCTACAATGAGCAGTTCTTC. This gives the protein CATHEDNLYNEQFF.

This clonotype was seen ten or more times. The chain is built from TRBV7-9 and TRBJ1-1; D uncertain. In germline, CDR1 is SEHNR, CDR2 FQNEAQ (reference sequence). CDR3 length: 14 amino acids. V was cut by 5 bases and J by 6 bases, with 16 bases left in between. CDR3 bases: TGTGCCAGCAGCCCGAACATGGGTAGGGCTGAAGCTTTCTTT. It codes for CASSPNMGRAEAFF.

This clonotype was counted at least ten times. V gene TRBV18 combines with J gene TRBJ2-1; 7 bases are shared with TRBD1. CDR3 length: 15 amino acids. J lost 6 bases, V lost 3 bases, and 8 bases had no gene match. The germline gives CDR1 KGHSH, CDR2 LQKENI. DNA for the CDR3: TGTGCCAGCTCACCGTCCCCGGACAGGAGCAATGAGCAGTTCTTC. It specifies CASSPSPDRSNEQFF.

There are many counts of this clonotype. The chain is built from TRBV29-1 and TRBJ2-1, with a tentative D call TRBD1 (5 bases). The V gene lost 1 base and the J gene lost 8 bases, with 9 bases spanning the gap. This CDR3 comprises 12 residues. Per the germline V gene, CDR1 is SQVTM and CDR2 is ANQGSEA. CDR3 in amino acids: CSVEGDSHEQFF. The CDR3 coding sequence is TGCAGCGTTGAAGGCGACAGCCATGAGCAGTTCTTC.

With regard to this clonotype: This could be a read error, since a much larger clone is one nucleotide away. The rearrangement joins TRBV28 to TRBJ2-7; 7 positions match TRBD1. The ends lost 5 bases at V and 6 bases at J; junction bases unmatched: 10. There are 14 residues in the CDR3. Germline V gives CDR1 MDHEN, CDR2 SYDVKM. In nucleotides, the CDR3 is TGTGCCAGCAGTCCGAAACTGAACAGGGGCGAGCAGTACTTC. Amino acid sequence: CASSPKLNRGEQYF.

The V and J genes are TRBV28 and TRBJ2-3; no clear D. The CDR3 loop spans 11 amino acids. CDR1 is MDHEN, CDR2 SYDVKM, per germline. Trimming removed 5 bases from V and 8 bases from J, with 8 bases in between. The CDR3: CASSPTGTQYF. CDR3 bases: TGTGCCAGCAGTCCTACGGGTACGCAGTATTTT.

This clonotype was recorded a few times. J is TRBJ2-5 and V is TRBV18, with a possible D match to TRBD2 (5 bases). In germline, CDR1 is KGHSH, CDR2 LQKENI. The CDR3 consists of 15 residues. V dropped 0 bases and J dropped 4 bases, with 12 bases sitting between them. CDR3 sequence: CASSPPSLRGETQYF. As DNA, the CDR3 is TGTGCCAGCTCACCACCTTCCCTTCGGGGAGAGACCCAGTACTTC.

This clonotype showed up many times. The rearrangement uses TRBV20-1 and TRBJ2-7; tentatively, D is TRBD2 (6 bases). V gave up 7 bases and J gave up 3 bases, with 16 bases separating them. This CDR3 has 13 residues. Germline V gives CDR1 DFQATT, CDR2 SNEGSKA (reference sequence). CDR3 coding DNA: TGCAGTGTTTCACGGACTACCGGCTACGAGCAGTACTTC. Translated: CSVSRTTGYEQYF.